This TCR beta chain was identified in a study of blood T cells in healthy people across ages. Study in general: T cells yielded about one barcoded beta molecule per two cells through template switching.

The V gene lost 3 bases and the J gene lost 13 bases, with 13 bases spanning the gap. CDR1 and CDR2 from the germline V gene are MGHRA and YSYEKL. This CDR3 is 12 amino acids long. Combining a sample-barcoded 5' primer with a J-beta primer mix, a second PCR ran for roughly 7 to 11 cycles. Carrying 12 random nucleotides, a template-switch adaptor labeled each individual cDNA molecule. TCRdb used MiXCR to reprocess the 5' RACE reads, holding one entry per CDR3 protein. The data show 1.8 million or so distinct CDR3 sequences, roughly 43% seen once. The chain uses TRBV4-1 and TRBJ2-4, with unresolved D. This TCR derives from a human donor in good health. Input material: blood. The CDR3 is CASSHPGGGQYF. The CDR3 coding sequence is TGCGCCAGCAGCCACCCCGGCGGTGGGCAGTACTTC.